This entry lists 18 T cell receptor beta chains sequenced from one sample in a study of blood T cell repertoires in COVID-19. The protocol was immunoSEQ multiplex PCR, while the TCRdb copy is restricted to in-frame clones and leaves out a portion. This table has 160,000 or so clones, approximately 82% appearing once. The source material was peripheral blood. Receptor source: a woman aged 45-59 years with acute or convalescent COVID-19.

V is TRBV7-9 and J is TRBJ2-5; a possible D gene is TRBD1 (5 bases). This CDR3 spans 15 amino acids. Trimming took off 1 base at V and 2 bases at J, with 11 bases between the two ends. The germline gives CDR1 SEHNR, CDR2 FQNEAQ (reference sequence). Here the CDR3 DNA reads TGTGCCAGCAGCTTAGATCCCGGACAACAAGAGACCCAGTACTTC. Translating gives CASSLDPGQQETQYF.

The genes are TRBV2 and TRBJ2-5; D possibly corresponds to TRBD2 (5 bases). V lost 8 bases and J 4 bases, leaving 20 bases between the germline ends. The germline V gene encodes CDR1 SNHLY and CDR2 FYNNEI. This CDR3 contains 15 residues. The CDR3 region has the DNA TGTGCCAGCGACAAGACTGGTCAAGGAGGAGAGACCCAGTACTTC. This encodes CASDKTGQGGETQYF.

This sequence joins TRBV24-1 and TRBJ2-2, with D uncertain. The CDR3 length is 13 residues. Germline values: CDR1 KGHDR, CDR2 SFDVKD. Trimming cost V 7 bases and J 6 bases, with 11 bases left between them. Here the CDR3 reads CATSDGAPGELFF. In nucleotides, the CDR3 is TGTGCCACCAGCGACGGAGCCCCCGGGGAGCTGTTTTTT.

The V gene is TRBV4-1, the J gene TRBJ2-5; 8 bases are shared with TRBD2. V gave up 0 bases and J gave up 2 bases; unmatched junction bases: 2. Germline CDR1 reads MGHRA; CDR2 reads YSYEKL. This CDR3 is built from 15 residues. As DNA, the CDR3 is TGCGCCAGCAGCCAAGACGGACTAGCTCAAGAGACCCAGTACTTC. It codes for CASSQDGLAQETQYF.

This chain links TRBV6-2 or TRBV6-3 with TRBJ1-2; D gene uncertain. The CDR3 totals 15 residues. V was clipped by 3 bases and J by 7 bases, with 18 bases between them. Germline lookup yields CDR1 MNHEY and CDR2 SVGEGT. The CDR3 region is CASSYFYVSGSGYTF. In DNA form, the CDR3 reads TGTGCCAGCAGTTATTTCTACGTTTCGGGGTCTGGCTACACCTTC.

This chain links TRBV5-8 with TRBJ2-1, with 7 positions matching TRBD1. Germline assignment: CDR1 SGHTS and CDR2 YDEGEE. V lost 4 bases, J lost 5 bases, and 6 bases stayed unmatched. The CDR3 runs to 14 residues. Here the CDR3 reads CASSKRDSHNEQFF. In DNA, the CDR3 is TGTGCCAGCAGCAAACGGGACAGCCACAATGAGCAGTTCTTC. The entire variable domain, with the rest obtained from reference TRBV5-8 and TRBJ2-1, is as follows: EAGVTQSPTHLIKTRGQQATLRCSPISGHTSVYWYQQALGLGLQFLLWYDEGEERNRGNFPPRFSGRQFPNYSSELNVNALELEDSALYLCASSKRDSHNEQFFGPGTRLTVL.

This clone came up once. The V and J genes are TRBV4-1 and TRBJ1-1; D gene ambiguous. This CDR3 spans 14 amino acids. The V and J ends lost 0 bases and 2 bases respectively, with 7 bases between them. CDR1 and CDR2 (germline): MGHRA, YSYEKL. CDR3 loop: CASSQEEGNTEAFF. CDR3 sequence (DNA): TGCGCCAGCAGCCAAGAGGAGGGTAACACTGAAGCTTTCTTT.

CDR3 DNA: TGTGCCAGCAGAGGGGGGGCGGAATACGAGCAGTACTTC. Translating it yields CASRGGAEYEQYF. The chain employs TRBV7-9 and TRBJ2-7; D is possibly TRBD2 (7 bases). The V end was cut by 6 bases, the J end by 4 bases, with 13 bases between. This CDR3 has 13 residues. Germline V lookup: CDR1 SEHNR, CDR2 FQNEAQ (reference sequence).

The chain employs TRBV9 and TRBJ1-2; D might be TRBD1 (6 bases). Germline CDR1 and CDR2: SGDLS and YYNGEE. Trimming took 0 bases from V and 4 from J, leaving 13 bases between them. There are 15 residues in the CDR3. The CDR3 protein is CASSVETGAFYGYTF. CDR3 sequence (DNA): TGTGCCAGCAGCGTAGAGACAGGAGCCTTCTATGGCTACACCTTC. Complete variable domain (other parts from reference TRBV9 and TRBJ1-2): DSGVTQTPKHLITATGQRVTLRCSPRSGDLSVYWYQQSLDQGLQFLIQYYNGEERAKGNILERFSAQQFPDLHSELNLSSLELGDSALYFCASSVETGAFYGYTFGSGTRLTVV.

J is TRBJ2-3 and V is TRBV7-9; TRBD2 might be the D (5 bases). V was pared by 3 bases and J by 0 bases, with 10 bases between. CDR1 and CDR2 from the germline V gene are SEHNR and FQNEAQ (reference sequence). CDR3 length: 15 amino acids. This CDR3 reads CASSLGASSTDTQYF. The CDR3 region has the DNA TGTGCCAGCAGCTTGGGAGCGTCTAGCACAGATACGCAGTATTTT.

The J gene is TRBJ2-3, the V gene TRBV9, with TRBD2 identical over 14 bases. V gave up 2 bases and J gave up 4 bases; unmatched junction bases: 6. CDR1 is SGDLS and CDR2 is YYNGEE in the germline V gene. The CDR3 consists of 17 residues. CDR3 sequence (DNA): TGTGCCAGCAGCGTCGGGACTAGCGGGAGTTTCGCAGATACGCAGTATTTT. Translated, it gives CASSVGTSGSFADTQYF.

V and J are TRBV14 and TRBJ2-2; TRBD1 is a possible D gene (6 bases). CDR1 is SGHDN, CDR2 FVKESK, per germline. Trimming stripped 5 bases from V and 6 bases from J, with 13 bases between. The CDR3 loop spans 14 amino acids. As DNA, the CDR3 is TGTGCCAGCAGCTCACACAGGGACGCCGGGGAGCTGTTTTTT. Residues: CASSSHRDAGELFF.

V and J are TRBV3-1 (or the pseudogene TRBV3-2) and TRBJ1-3; D gene unclear. The CDR3 is made up of 19 amino acids. Germline assignment: CDR1 LGHDT and CDR2 YNNKEL (reference sequence). Trimming removed 4 bases at V and 0 bases at J, with 22 bases between. CDR3 residues: CASSRPNVPGANSGNTIYF. The DNA for the CDR3 is TGTGCCAGCAGCCGACCAAATGTGCCGGGAGCTAACTCTGGAAACACCATATATTTT.

The chain combines TRBV10-2 with TRBJ2-5; D ambiguous. Germline CDR1 reads WSHSY; CDR2 reads SAAADI. Trimming removed 5 bases from V and 5 bases from J, with 12 bases in between. The CDR3 contains 13 residues. CDR3 protein: CASSSGPPETQYF. In DNA form, the CDR3 reads TGCGCCAGCAGTTCGGGTCCCCCGGAGACCCAGTACTTC.

This clone has just one count. The chain uses TRBV5-1 and TRBJ2-1; D perhaps matches TRBD2 (6 bases). Trimming cost V 5 bases and J 0 bases, with 15 bases left between them. The CDR3 runs 16 residues. Germline assignment: CDR1 SGHRS and CDR2 YFSETQ. The CDR3 protein is CASRRSSASSYNEQFF. CDR3 DNA: TGCGCCAGCAGGCGATCTAGCGCGAGCTCCTACAATGAGCAGTTCTTC.

The J gene is TRBJ2-7, the V gene TRBV5-1; 11 bases are shared with TRBD2. This CDR3 has 17 residues. The V segment lost 0 bases and the J segment 2 bases; nucleotides outside the gene matches: 7. Germline values: CDR1 SGHRS, CDR2 YFSETQ. In DNA form, the CDR3 reads TGCGCCAGCAGCTTGGCCCAGACTAGCGGGGTACCCTACGAGCAGTACTTC. This gives the protein CASSLAQTSGVPYEQYF.

The chain has TRBV5-4 and TRBJ1-1, with 7 bases that match TRBD1. From germline, CDR1 is SGHNT and CDR2 YYREEE (reference sequence). CDR3 length equals 13 residues. J gave up 7 bases and V 2 bases, and 5 bases lay outside the gene matches. The CDR3 region has the DNA TGTGCCAGCAGCTTATCAGGGGGGAGTGAAGCTTTCTTT. Translated, it gives CASSLSGGSEAFF.

The chain joins TRBV5-1 to TRBJ2-7, with D perhaps TRBD1 (5 bases). The CDR3 length is 16 residues. The V gene's germline CDR1 is SGHRS and CDR2 YFSETQ. The V end was cut by 1 base, the J end by 1 base, with 15 bases between. CDR3 residues: CASSLLIRDSSYEQYF. The CDR3 bases are TGCGCCAGCAGCTTGTTAATCCGTGACAGTTCCTACGAGCAGTACTTC.